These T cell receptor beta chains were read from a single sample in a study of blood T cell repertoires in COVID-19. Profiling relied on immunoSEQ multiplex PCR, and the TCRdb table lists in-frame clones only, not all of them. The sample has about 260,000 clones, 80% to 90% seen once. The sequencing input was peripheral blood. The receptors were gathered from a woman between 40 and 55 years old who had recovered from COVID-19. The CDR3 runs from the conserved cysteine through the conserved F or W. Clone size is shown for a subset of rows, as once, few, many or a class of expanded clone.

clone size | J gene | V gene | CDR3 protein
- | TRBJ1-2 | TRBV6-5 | CASSYPTRTGLYGYTF
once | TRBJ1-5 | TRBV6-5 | CASRNLGGSQPQHF
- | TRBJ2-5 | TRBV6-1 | CASSEPRGGLETQYF
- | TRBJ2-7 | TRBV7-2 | CASSPRDRAYAYSYEQYF
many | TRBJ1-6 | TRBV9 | CASSVTESSYNSPLHF
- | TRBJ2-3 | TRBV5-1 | CASSLPTGDTQYF
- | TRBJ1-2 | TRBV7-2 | CASSLGRNPGRGYTF
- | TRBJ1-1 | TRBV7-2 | CASSLVGADTEAFF
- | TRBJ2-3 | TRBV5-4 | CASSLWGGTDTQYF
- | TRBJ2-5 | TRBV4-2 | CASSSKKHQETQYF
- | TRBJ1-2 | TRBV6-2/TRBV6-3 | CASSYSTTVYGYTF
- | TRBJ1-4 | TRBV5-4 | CASSLQGSTNEKLFF
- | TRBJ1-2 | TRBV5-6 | CASSISLAAYGYTF
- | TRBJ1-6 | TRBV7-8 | CASSPRAGNSPLHF
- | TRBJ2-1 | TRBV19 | CASSIGRVQVLSYNEQFF
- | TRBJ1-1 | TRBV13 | CASSQGGQGYPTNTEAFF
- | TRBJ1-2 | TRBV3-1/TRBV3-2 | CASSHLKTAGVGYGYTF
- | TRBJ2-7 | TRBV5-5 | CASSFPQSYEQYF
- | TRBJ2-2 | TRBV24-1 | CATRGTGDTGELFF
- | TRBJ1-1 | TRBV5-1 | CASSLQGGGNTEAFF
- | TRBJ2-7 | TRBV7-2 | CASSLAGTGRSIHEQYF
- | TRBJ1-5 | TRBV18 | CASSPRVGNQPQHF
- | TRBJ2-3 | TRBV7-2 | CASSLEGLDRGLGTDTQYF
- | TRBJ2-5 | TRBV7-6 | CASSLVWRGGLETQYF
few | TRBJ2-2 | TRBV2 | CASGTTVTTGELFF
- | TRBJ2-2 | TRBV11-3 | CASSLVSNTGELFF
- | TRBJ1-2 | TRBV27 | CASSLSHERLSYGYTF
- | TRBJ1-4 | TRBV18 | CASSPWGHRGNEKLFF
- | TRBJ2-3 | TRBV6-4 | CASSLSAGTDTQYF